The rows below give T cell receptor beta chains drawn from one sample of a study of blood T cell repertoires in COVID-19. Sequencing used immunoSEQ multiplex PCR; TCRdb keeps in-frame clones, though not all of them. The repertoire holds some 120,000 clones, with roughly 80% as singletons. Sequenced sample: peripheral blood. Receptors originate from a man aged 30-40 years with acute or convalescent COVID-19. Each CDR3 is given with its conserved first and last residue. Fields, in order: V gene, J gene, CDR3 length, clone size, D gene, CDR3 DNA, CDR3 protein. The D gene is left open where the match is weak. The listing skips clone size in some rows; elsewhere it reads once, few, many or a size class.

V: TRBV19; J: TRBJ1-5; length: 15; size: .; D: TRBD1; DNA: TGTGCCAGTAGTATAAACAGGGGAGGCAATCAGCCCCAGCATTTT; CDR3: CASSINRGGNQPQHF
V: TRBV11-2; J: TRBJ2-2; length: 12; size: .; D: .; DNA: TGTGCCAGCAGCACATACACCGGGGAGCTGTTTTTT; CDR3: CASSTYTGELFF
V: TRBV7-6; J: TRBJ2-1; length: 16; size: .; D: TRBD2; DNA: TGTGCCAGCAGCGCCCTGGGAAGCGGGATAAGTAATGAGCAGTTCTTC; CDR3: CASSALGSGISNEQFF
V: TRBV10-3; J: TRBJ1-2; length: 14; size: .; D: TRBD1; DNA: TGTGCCATCAGATATGGACAGGGGGCGGATGGCTACACCTTC; CDR3: CAIRYGQGADGYTF
V: TRBV14; J: TRBJ2-3; length: 15; size: .; D: .; DNA: TGTGCCAGCAGCCAAGATTACCGGGGGATGGATACGCAGTATTTT; CDR3: CASSQDYRGMDTQYF
V: TRBV27; J: TRBJ2-1; length: 16; size: many; D: TRBD2; DNA: TGTGCCAGCAGTTCCGGGAGACTAGCGGGGAACAATGAGCAGTTCTTC; CDR3: CASSSGRLAGNNEQFF
V: TRBV7-9; J: TRBJ1-3; length: 14; size: .; D: .; DNA: TGTGCCAGCCAATTCTGGGACAACGGAAACACCATATATTTT; CDR3: CASQFWDNGNTIYF
V: TRBV29-1; J: TRBJ2-1; length: 12; size: few; D: .; DNA: TGCAGCGCCGAGGTGACCTACAATGAGCAGTTCTTC; CDR3: CSAEVTYNEQFF
V: TRBV5-5; J: TRBJ2-1; length: 13; size: .; D: TRBD2; DNA: TGTGCCAGCAGCTACACTAGCGTGAATGAGCAGTTCTTC; CDR3: CASSYTSVNEQFF
V: TRBV5-1; J: TRBJ1-2; length: 15; size: .; D: .; DNA: TGCGCCAGCAGTGAAGGGGCGGGAGTCTACTATGGCTACACCTTC; CDR3: CASSEGAGVYYGYTF
V: TRBV5-1; J: TRBJ1-2; length: 15; size: .; D: TRBD1; DNA: TGCGCCAGCAGCTTGGCCGGGACAGCGAACTATGGCTACACCTTC; CDR3: CASSLAGTANYGYTF
V: TRBV5-3; J: TRBJ1-1; length: 14; size: .; D: TRBD1; DNA: TGTGCCAGAAGCTTCGACAGGGGGAACACTGAAGCTTTCTTT; CDR3: CARSFDRGNTEAFF
V: TRBV7-3; J: TRBJ2-2; length: 16; size: .; D: TRBD2; DNA: TGTGCCAGCAGCCCCGGGGGGGCTAGCGGGGGTCATGAGCTGTTTTTT; CDR3: CASSPGGASGGHELFF
V: TRBV6-2/TRBV6-3; J: TRBJ2-3; length: 16; size: .; D: .; DNA: TGTGCCAGCAGTCCCGCCTCAGGGGGGAGCACAGATACGCAGTATTTT; CDR3: CASSPASGGSTDTQYF
V: TRBV7-3; J: TRBJ2-3; length: 14; size: .; D: .; DNA: TGTGCCAGCAGCTTAGAGGGTGGCACAGATACGCAGTATTTT; CDR3: CASSLEGGTDTQYF
V: TRBV3-1/TRBV3-2; J: TRBJ2-1; length: 15; size: .; D: TRBD2; DNA: TGTGCCAGCAGTCTAGCGGGGGACACCTACAATGAGCAGTTCTTC; CDR3: CASSLAGDTYNEQFF
V: TRBV7-9; J: TRBJ2-7; length: 15; size: .; D: TRBD2; DNA: TGTGCCAGCAGCCAACCGGCTGGACTAGCGAACGAGCAGTACTTC; CDR3: CASSQPAGLANEQYF
V: TRBV11-2; J: TRBJ2-1; length: 18; size: few; D: TRBD2; DNA: TGTGCCAGCAGCTTAAATTTGGGGGGGGAAAGCTCCTACAATGAGCAGTTCTTC; CDR3: CASSLNLGGESSYNEQFF
V: TRBV4-2; J: TRBJ2-3; length: 19; size: .; D: TRBD2; DNA: TGTGCCAGCAGCCAGGCCGGGACTAGCGGGGAACTTAGCACAGATACGCAGTATTTT; CDR3: CASSQAGTSGELSTDTQYF
V: TRBV21-1; J: TRBJ2-3; length: 16; size: few; D: .; DNA: TGTGCCACCCTAACGGCTAGCGGGAGGTTAACAGATACGCAGTATTTT; CDR3: CATLTASGRLTDTQYF
V: TRBV10-3; J: TRBJ1-2; length: 14; size: .; D: .; DNA: TGTGCCATCAGGTGGACAGCTTTCGGCTATGGCTACACCTTC; CDR3: CAIRWTAFGYGYTF
V: TRBV6-1; J: TRBJ1-1; length: 15; size: .; D: .; DNA: TGTGCCAGCAGTGATTTAGGTCGGGGGGAGACTGAAGCTTTCTTT; CDR3: CASSDLGRGETEAFF
V: TRBV13; J: TRBJ2-7; length: 14; size: .; D: .; DNA: TGTGCCAGCAGCTCTAGCCGAAGCTCCTACGAGCAGTACTTC; CDR3: CASSSSRSSYEQYF
V: TRBV19; J: TRBJ2-1; length: 14; size: .; D: .; DNA: TGTGCCAGTAGTATCGGGACATCAAGCAATGAGCAGTTCTTC; CDR3: CASSIGTSSNEQFF
V: TRBV5-5; J: TRBJ1-2; length: 14; size: .; D: TRBD1; DNA: TGTGCCAGCAGCGGGGACAGGGAGGTGCATGGCTACACCTTC; CDR3: CASSGDREVHGYTF
V: TRBV5-1; J: TRBJ1-2; length: 15; size: .; D: TRBD1; DNA: TGCGCCAGCAGTCCTCCGGGACAGGGGATCTATGGCTACACCTTC; CDR3: CASSPPGQGIYGYTF
V: TRBV6-5; J: TRBJ1-1; length: 10; size: .; D: .; DNA: TGTGCCAGCTACATGGCTGAAGCTTTCTTT; CDR3: CASYMAEAFF
V: TRBV5-1; J: TRBJ1-6; length: 15; size: .; D: .; DNA: TGCGCCAGCAGCTTGGAAGGGGGTCGGTCGTCACCCCTCCACTTT; CDR3: CASSLEGGRSSPLHF
V: TRBV6-5; J: TRBJ1-6; length: 14; size: medium-sized; D: TRBD1; DNA: TGTGCCAGCAGATGGACAGGGGATAATTCACCCCTCCACTTT; CDR3: CASRWTGDNSPLHF
V: TRBV14; J: TRBJ1-5; length: 16; size: .; D: .; DNA: TGTGCCAGCAGCCTCCCATGGGGGGGGCGCGGCCAGCCCCAGCATTTT; CDR3: CASSLPWGGRGQPQHF
V: TRBV5-6; J: TRBJ1-1; length: 13; size: once; D: .; DNA: TGTGCCAGCAGCCGTTATATGAACACTGAAGCTTTCTTT; CDR3: CASSRYMNTEAFF
V: TRBV6-6; J: TRBJ2-3; length: 16; size: .; D: .; DNA: TGTGCCAGCAGTTATCTTGGCGGGGCGGTGGGAGATACGCAGTATTTT; CDR3: CASSYLGGAVGDTQYF
V: TRBV5-1; J: TRBJ2-1; length: 14; size: .; D: .; DNA: TGCGCCAGCAGCGGAACCCCAGGGATGCATGAGCAGTTCTTC; CDR3: CASSGTPGMHEQFF
V: TRBV30; J: TRBJ1-1; length: 14; size: .; D: .; DNA: TGTGCCTGGAAGGGGGACCAGGGGAACACTGAAGCTTTCTTT; CDR3: CAWKGDQGNTEAFF
V: TRBV19; J: TRBJ2-1; length: 14; size: .; D: TRBD2; DNA: TGTGCCAGTAGTTGGTCTAGCGGGCGCAATGAGCAGTTCTTC; CDR3: CASSWSSGRNEQFF
V: TRBV6-5; J: TRBJ1-2; length: 12; size: .; D: TRBD1; DNA: TGTGCCAGCAGCGGACAGGTCTCTGGCTACACCTTC; CDR3: CASSGQVSGYTF
V: TRBV13; J: TRBJ1-1; length: 14; size: .; D: TRBD1; DNA: TGTGCCAGCAGCTTAGCTGCAGGGGGGTCTGAAGCTTTCTTT; CDR3: CASSLAAGGSEAFF
V: TRBV3-1/TRBV3-2; J: TRBJ1-6; length: 17; size: few; D: .; DNA: TGTGCCAGCAGCCAAGTTTTTCGGGAGGGCCCGAATTCACCCCTCCACTTT; CDR3: CASSQVFREGPNSPLHF
V: TRBV6-2/TRBV6-3; J: TRBJ1-2; length: 18; size: .; D: TRBD1; DNA: TGTGCCAGCAGTTCCACCTGGACAGGGGGCCCGGCTAACTATGGCTACACCTTC; CDR3: CASSSTWTGGPANYGYTF
V: TRBV3-1/TRBV3-2; J: TRBJ2-1; length: 17; size: few; D: TRBD2; DNA: TGTGCCAGCAGGGTTACCACTAGCGGGACCTCCTACAATGAGCAGTTCTTC; CDR3: CASRVTTSGTSYNEQFF
V: TRBV3-1/TRBV3-2; J: TRBJ2-2; length: 17; size: .; D: .; DNA: TGTGCCAGCAGCCGGGGCCGTACAGGGATTTACACCGGGGAGCTGTTTTTT; CDR3: CASSRGRTGIYTGELFF
V: TRBV6-1; J: TRBJ2-1; length: 16; size: .; D: TRBD2; DNA: TGTGCCAGCAGTGGCCTTACTAGCGGGAGGATGAATGAGCAGTTCTTC; CDR3: CASSGLTSGRMNEQFF
V: TRBV28; J: TRBJ1-1; length: 15; size: .; D: TRBD1; DNA: TGTGCCAGCAGTCCTGCGGACAGGGAGAACACTGAAGCTTTCTTT; CDR3: CASSPADRENTEAFF
V: TRBV5-4; J: TRBJ1-2; length: 13; size: .; D: .; DNA: TGTGCCAGCCAGACAGTCGGAACCTATGGCTACACCTTC; CDR3: CASQTVGTYGYTF
V: TRBV3-1/TRBV3-2; J: TRBJ2-7; length: 15; size: .; D: TRBD2; DNA: TGTGCCAGCAGTCTAGGACTAGCGGGGGGCTACGAGCAGTACTTC; CDR3: CASSLGLAGGYEQYF
V: TRBV27; J: TRBJ1-2; length: 16; size: few; D: TRBD1; DNA: TGTGCCAGCAGTTTATCGGGGGCAGGGGGCTACTATGGCTACACCTTC; CDR3: CASSLSGAGGYYGYTF
V: TRBV20-1; J: TRBJ1-2; length: 14; size: .; D: .; DNA: TGCAGTGCTAGTTTGGCAGGGCGGTCCTATGGCTACACCTTC; CDR3: CSASLAGRSYGYTF
V: TRBV4-3; J: TRBJ1-1; length: 12; size: .; D: .; DNA: TGCGCCAGCAGACTAGGTAACACTGAAGCTTTCTTT; CDR3: CASRLGNTEAFF
V: TRBV11-3; J: TRBJ2-1; length: 15; size: .; D: .; DNA: TGTGCCAGCAGCGCACCGACAGGCTTGTATAATGAGCAGTTCTTC; CDR3: CASSAPTGLYNEQFF
V: TRBV5-8; J: TRBJ2-1; length: 13; size: .; D: .; DNA: TGTGCCAGCAGTCCCAGACTAGGCGATGAGCAGTTCTTC; CDR3: CASSPRLGDEQFF